A selection of T cell receptor beta chains follows, all from one sample in a study of T cell responses to AZD1222 COVID-19 vaccine. Libraries were prepared by immunoSEQ multiplex PCR; TCRdb keeps only in-frame clonotypes and omits some of them. The data contain approximately 170,000 clones, under 95% of them singletons. The sample consisted of peripheral blood, taken 28 days after the second AZD1222 dose. Receptor source: an adult who received the AZD1222 COVID-19 vaccine. Both conserved end residues are part of each CDR3. D genes are given only for firm matches. Clone size appears in some rows only: once, few, many, or a class for an expanded clone.

size,J,D,V,CDR3,DNA
once,TRBJ1-2,NA,TRBV25-1,CASSELDGYGYTF,TGTGCCAGCAGTGAACTGGACGGGTATGGCTACACCTTC
NA,TRBJ2-5,TRBD1,TRBV7-2,CASSLLDRGSQYF,TGTGCCAGCAGCCTCTTGGACAGGGGGTCTCAGTACTTC
NA,TRBJ1-2,TRBD1,TRBV5-1,CASHTGDGYGYTF,TGCGCCAGCCACACAGGGGATGGCTATGGCTACACCTTC
few,TRBJ1-5,TRBD1,TRBV27,CASSLWAGGRQPQHF,TGTGCCAGCAGTTTATGGGCAGGGGGAAGACAGCCCCAGCATTTT
NA,TRBJ1-2,NA,TRBV4-2,CASSQEAQGLYGYTF,TGTGCCAGCAGCCAAGAAGCTCAGGGCCTCTATGGCTACACCTTC
NA,TRBJ2-6,NA,TRBV7-8,CASSLRGSGANVLTF,TGTGCCAGCAGCTTAAGGGGCTCTGGGGCCAACGTCCTGACTTTC
NA,TRBJ2-3,NA,TRBV11-2,CASSLGRGYTDTQYF,TGTGCCAGCAGCTTAGGCAGGGGATACACAGATACGCAGTATTTT
NA,TRBJ2-4,NA,TRBV5-1,CASSLSQLGDIQYF,TGCGCCAGCAGCTTGAGTCAGTTAGGGGACATTCAGTACTTC
NA,TRBJ1-1,TRBD1,TRBV6-5,CASSYVRQGAGEAFF,TGTGCCAGCAGTTACGTAAGACAGGGGGCAGGTGAAGCTTTCTTT
NA,TRBJ1-5,NA,TRBV19,CASSYLGNQPQHF,TGTGCCAGTAGTTATTTGGGCAATCAGCCCCAGCATTTT
once,TRBJ2-1,TRBD1,TRBV20-1,CSASPGTGFDWGQFF,TGCAGTGCTAGTCCCGGGACAGGGTTTGACTGGGGGCAGTTCTTC
NA,TRBJ2-1,TRBD2,TRBV2,CASSESGLAGGDEQFF,TGTGCCAGCAGTGAATCCGGACTAGCGGGGGGGGATGAGCAGTTCTTC
NA,TRBJ1-2,NA,TRBV4-1,CASSQWLDGPGYGYTF,TGCGCCAGCAGCCAATGGTTAGACGGTCCGGGCTATGGCTACACCTTC
NA,TRBJ1-2,NA,TRBV6-5,CASSYSGAGINYGYTF,TGTGCCAGCAGTTACTCAGGGGCAGGGATCAACTATGGCTACACCTTC
NA,TRBJ2-2,NA,TRBV3-1/TRBV3-2,CASSLKLGRSGELFF,TGTGCCAGCAGCCTTAAACTGGGCAGGAGCGGGGAGCTGTTTTTT
NA,TRBJ2-7,NA,TRBV9,CASSVGQRGEQYF,TGTGCCAGCAGCGTCGGCCAGCGAGGCGAGCAGTACTTC
NA,TRBJ1-2,NA,TRBV5-1,CASRPGTSNYGYTF,TGCGCCAGCAGGCCCGGGACATCCAACTATGGCTACACCTTC